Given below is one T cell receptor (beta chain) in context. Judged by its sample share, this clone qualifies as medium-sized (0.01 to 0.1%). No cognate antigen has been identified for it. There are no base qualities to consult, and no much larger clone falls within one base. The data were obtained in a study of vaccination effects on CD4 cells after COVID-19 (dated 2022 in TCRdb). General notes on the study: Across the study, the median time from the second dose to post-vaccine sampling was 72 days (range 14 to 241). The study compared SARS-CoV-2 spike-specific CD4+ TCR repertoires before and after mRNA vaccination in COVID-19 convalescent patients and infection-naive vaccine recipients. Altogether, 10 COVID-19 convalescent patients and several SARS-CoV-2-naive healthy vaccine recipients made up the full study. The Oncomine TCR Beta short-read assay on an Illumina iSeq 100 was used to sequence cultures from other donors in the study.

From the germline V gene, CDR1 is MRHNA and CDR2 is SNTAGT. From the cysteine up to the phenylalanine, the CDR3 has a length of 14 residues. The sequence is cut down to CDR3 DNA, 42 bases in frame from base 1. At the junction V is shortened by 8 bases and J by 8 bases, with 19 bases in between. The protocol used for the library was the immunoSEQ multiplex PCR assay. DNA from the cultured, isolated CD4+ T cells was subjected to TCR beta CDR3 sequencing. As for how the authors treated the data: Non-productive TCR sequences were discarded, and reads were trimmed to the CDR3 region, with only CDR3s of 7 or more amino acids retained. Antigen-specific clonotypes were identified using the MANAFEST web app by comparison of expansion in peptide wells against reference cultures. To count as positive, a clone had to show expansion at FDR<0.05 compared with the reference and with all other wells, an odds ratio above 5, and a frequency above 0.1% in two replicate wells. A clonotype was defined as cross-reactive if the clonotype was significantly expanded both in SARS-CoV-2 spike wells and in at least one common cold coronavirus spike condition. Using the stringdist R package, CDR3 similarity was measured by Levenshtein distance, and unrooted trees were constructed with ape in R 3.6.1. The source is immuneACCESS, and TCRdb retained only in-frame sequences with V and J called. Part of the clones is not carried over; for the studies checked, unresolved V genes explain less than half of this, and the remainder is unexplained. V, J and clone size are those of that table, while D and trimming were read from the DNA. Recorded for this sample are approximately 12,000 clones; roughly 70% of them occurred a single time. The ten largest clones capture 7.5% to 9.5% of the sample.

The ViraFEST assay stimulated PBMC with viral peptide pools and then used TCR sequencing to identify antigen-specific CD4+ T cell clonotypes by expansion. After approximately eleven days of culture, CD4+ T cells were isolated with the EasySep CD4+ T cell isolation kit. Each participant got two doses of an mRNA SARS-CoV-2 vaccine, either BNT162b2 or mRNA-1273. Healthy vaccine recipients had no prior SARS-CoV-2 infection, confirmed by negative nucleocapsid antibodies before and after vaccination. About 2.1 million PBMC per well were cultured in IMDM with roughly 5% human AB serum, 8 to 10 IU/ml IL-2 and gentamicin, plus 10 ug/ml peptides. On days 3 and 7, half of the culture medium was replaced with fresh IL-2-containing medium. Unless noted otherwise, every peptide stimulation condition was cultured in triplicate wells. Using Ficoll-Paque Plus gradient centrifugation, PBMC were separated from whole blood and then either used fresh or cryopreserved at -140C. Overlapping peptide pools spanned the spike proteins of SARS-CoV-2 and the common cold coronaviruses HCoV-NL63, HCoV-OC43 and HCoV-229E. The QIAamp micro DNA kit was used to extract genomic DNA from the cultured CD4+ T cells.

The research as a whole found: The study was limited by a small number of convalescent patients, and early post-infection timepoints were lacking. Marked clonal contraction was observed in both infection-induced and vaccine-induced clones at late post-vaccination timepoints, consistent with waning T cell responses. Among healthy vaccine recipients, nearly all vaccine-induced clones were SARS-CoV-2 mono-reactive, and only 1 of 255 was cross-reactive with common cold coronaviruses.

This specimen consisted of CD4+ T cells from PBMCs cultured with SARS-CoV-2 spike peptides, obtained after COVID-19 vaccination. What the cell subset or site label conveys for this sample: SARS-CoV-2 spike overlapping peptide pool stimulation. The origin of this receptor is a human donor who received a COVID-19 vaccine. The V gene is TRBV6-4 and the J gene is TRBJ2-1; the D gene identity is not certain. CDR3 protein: CASSAQLGIDEQFF. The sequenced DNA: TGTGCCAGCTCGGCCCAGTTGGGTATTGATGAGCAGTTCTTC.